This passage covers 27 T cell receptor beta chains from one sample sequenced in a study of blood T cell repertoires in COVID-19. Sequencing used immunoSEQ multiplex PCR; TCRdb keeps in-frame clones, though not all of them. This table holds about 160,000 clones, around 90% found once. Sample: peripheral blood. Source of these receptors: a woman in her sixties or seventies who had recovered from COVID-19.

The rearrangement links TRBV18 to TRBJ1-5; 8 positions match TRBD1. Germline values: CDR1 KGHSH, CDR2 LQKENI. V trimming: 5 bases; J trimming: 1 base; junction bases outside the gene matches: 4. The CDR3 is 15 amino acids. CDR3 loop: CASSLGQGSNQPQHF. The CDR3 DNA reads TGTGCCAGCTCATTAGGACAGGGAAGCAATCAGCCCCAGCATTTT.

V usage is TRBV20-1 and J usage is TRBJ2-1, with D maybe TRBD2 (5 bases). CDR1 is DFQATT and CDR2 is SNEGSKA in the germline V gene (reference sequence). This CDR3 is built from 14 residues. Trimming removed 3 bases from V and 0 bases from J, with 9 bases in between. This CDR3 reads CSASSGNSYNEQFF. Here the CDR3 DNA reads TGCAGTGCTAGTTCGGGGAACTCCTACAATGAGCAGTTCTTC.

This clone appeared once. The V and J genes are TRBV5-1 and TRBJ2-3; possibly TRBD1 for D (6 bases). The CDR3 is 16 residues long. Germline CDR1 SGHRS, CDR2 YFSETQ. V dropped 3 bases and J dropped 5 bases, with 19 bases sitting between them. CDR3 sequence (DNA): TGCGCCAGCAGCTCAGGACAGCCCTCGTGGGTAGATACGCAGTATTTT. It specifies CASSSGQPSWVDTQYF. Looking up the rest from reference TRBV5-1 and TRBJ2-3 gives the full variable domain: KAGVTQTPRYLIKTRGQQVTLSCSPISGHRSVSWYQQTPGQGLQFLFEYFSETQRNKGNFPGRFSGRQFSNSRSEMNVSTLELGDSALYLCASSSGQPSWVDTQYFGPGTRLTVL.

The chain recombines TRBV7-2 with TRBJ1-3, with 7 nucleotides matching TRBD1. The CDR3 spans 15 residues. Trimming at V came to 5 bases and at J to 2 bases, leaving 6 bases not matched to a gene. The V gene's germline CDR1 is SGHTA and CDR2 FQGNSA. In nucleotides, the CDR3 is TGTGCCAGCAGCATCCCCCAGGGGGCTGGAAACACCATATATTTT. Translation: CASSIPQGAGNTIYF. Using reference TRBV7-2 and TRBJ1-3 for the parts outside the CDR3, the full variable domain is GAGVSQSPSNKVTEKGKDVELRCDPISGHTALYWYRQSLGQGLEFLIYFQGNSAPDKSGLPSDRFSAERTGGSVSTLTIQRTQQEDSAVYLCASSIPQGAGNTIYFGEGSWLTVV.

On this clone: An end of the junction does not agree with germline; a read error may underlie this. The V and J genes are TRBV20-1 and TRBJ1-1; D call uncertain. The germline V gene has CDR1 DFQATT and CDR2 SNEGSKA (reference sequence). The length of the CDR3 is 13 residues. The CDR3, as DNA: TGCAGTGCTAGTTCCCAGATGAACACTAAAGCTTTCTTT. It translates to CSASSQMNTKAFF.

The V call is TRBV30, the J call TRBJ2-1; D is possibly TRBD2 (6 bases). The CDR3 sequence is 14 residues long. Per the germline V gene, CDR1 is GTSNPN and CDR2 is SVGIG (reference sequence). Trimming shortened V by 4 bases and J by 4 bases, and 14 bases separated the two germline ends. The CDR3 sequence is CAWTAIAVYNEQFF. The CDR3 DNA reads as TGTGCCTGGACAGCTATAGCGGTATACAATGAGCAGTTCTTC.

The V and J genes are TRBV19 and TRBJ1-3; D gene uncertain. Trimming removed 7 bases at V and 0 bases at J, with 10 bases between. Germline assignment: CDR1 LNHDA and CDR2 SQIVND (reference sequence). The CDR3 spans 14 residues. The DNA for the CDR3 is TGTGCCAGTAAATACAGCAGCTCTGGAAACACCATATATTTT. Encoded protein: CASKYSSSGNTIYF.

V usage is TRBV10-1 and J usage is TRBJ2-7, with a weak D call TRBD2 (7 bases). With 6 bases removed from V and 3 bases from J, the gap between germline ends came to 15 bases. There are 14 residues in the CDR3. Germline loops: CDR1 WNHNN, CDR2 SYGVQD (reference sequence). CDR3 nucleotide sequence: TGCGCCAGCAGCCCGCGGGGGCGCGTCTACGAGCAGTACTTC. Translation: CASSPRGRVYEQYF.

The chain couples TRBV4-2 to TRBJ2-3; 11 nucleotides line up with TRBD2. Germline values: CDR1 LGHNA, CDR2 YNFKEQ. This CDR3 region has 17 residues. V lost 1 base, J lost 4 bases, and 7 bases stayed unmatched. The CDR3 region is CASSQAPLAGGPDTQYF. CDR3 DNA sequence: TGTGCCAGCAGCCAAGCCCCCCTAGCGGGGGGTCCAGATACGCAGTATTTT.

This clone showed up just a few times. The chain recombines TRBV4-3 with TRBJ2-7; D is uncertain. This CDR3 comprises 15 residues. Germline CDR1 LGHNA, CDR2 YSLEER. With 0 bases removed from V and 8 bases from J, the gap between germline ends came to 17 bases. CDR3 sequence: CASSQEAYMDGQQYF. In DNA, the CDR3 is TGCGCCAGCAGCCAAGAGGCTTATATGGATGGGCAGCAGTACTTC.

The rearrangement joins TRBV30 to TRBJ2-5; 7 bases are a match to TRBD1. V was clipped by 3 bases and J by 4 bases; unmatched bases: 8. CDR1 and CDR2 from the germline V gene are GTSNPN and SVGIG (reference sequence). The CDR3 contains 14 residues. The DNA of the CDR3 is TGTGCCTGGAGCCCGACAGGGTTTCCAGAGACCCAGTACTTC. Translation gives CAWSPTGFPETQYF.

The gene calls are TRBV6-5 and TRBJ1-2; no reliable D call. V was trimmed by 6 bases and J by 3 bases, leaving 17 bases between them. CDR3 length equals 15 residues. CDR1 is MNHEY, CDR2 SVGAGI, per germline. CDR3 coding DNA: TGTGCCAGCAGCTCCCCCAGCGGCAGCCACTATGGCTACACCTTC. Translation: CASSSPSGSHYGYTF.

The chain has TRBV20-1 and TRBJ1-6, with a tentative D call TRBD1 (6 bases). The CDR3 has 15 residues. V gave up 3 bases and J gave up 3 bases, with 12 bases separating them. Germline V gene sequence: CDR1 DFQATT, CDR2 SNEGSKA (reference sequence). This CDR3 is CSASRNRVYNSPLHF. The CDR3 nucleotides read TGCAGTGCTAGTAGAAACAGGGTCTATAATTCACCCCTCCACTTT.

The chain recombines TRBV6-2 or TRBV6-3 with TRBJ1-6; TRBD1 might be the D (5 bases). Germline-derived CDR1 and CDR2 are MNHEY and SVGEGT. The CDR3 has 13 residues. V was clipped by 2 bases and J by 18 bases, with 17 bases between them. CDR3 sequence reads: CASSYDASGRPHF. Here the CDR3 DNA reads TGTGCCAGCAGTTACGATGCGTCAGGGAGGCCCCACTTT.

The chain uses TRBV9 and TRBJ2-3; 13 bases fit TRBD2. V was pared by 4 bases and J by 5 bases, with 16 bases of the junction left unmatched. The CDR3 is made up of 19 amino acids. Germline assignment: CDR1 SGDLS and CDR2 YYNGEE. The CDR3 nucleotides are TGTGCCAGCAGCACAAGACAAAGGGTACTAGCGGGGGGGCAAGATACGCAGTATTTT. This translates into CASSTRQRVLAGGQDTQYF.

V usage is TRBV18 and J usage is TRBJ2-6, with unresolved D. Germline V gives CDR1 KGHSH, CDR2 LQKENI. The CDR3 is made up of 15 amino acids. V shed 2 bases and J shed 1 base, with 6 bases lying between them. The CDR3 here is CASSPSVSGANVLTF. The CDR3 nucleotides read TGTGCCAGCTCACCAAGCGTATCTGGGGCCAACGTCCTGACTTTC.

The chain employs TRBV28 and TRBJ1-1; the D is unclear. CDR1 and CDR2 (germline): MDHEN, SYDVKM. Trimming stripped 8 bases from V and 0 bases from J, with 10 bases between. The CDR3 length is 13 residues. In DNA form, the CDR3 reads TGTGCCAGCCGCCCGGTCATGAACACTGAAGCTTTCTTT. This gives the protein CASRPVMNTEAFF.

The chain is built from TRBV24-1 and TRBJ2-5, with a weak D call TRBD2 (6 bases). The CDR3 has 13 amino acids. Germline V gene lookup returns CDR1 KGHDR and CDR2 SFDVKD. V was trimmed by 3 bases and J by 2 bases, leaving 6 bases between them. In nucleotides, the CDR3 is TGTGCCACCAGTGATGGGGGGCAAGAGACCCAGTACTTC. The encoded protein is CATSDGGQETQYF.

This CDR3 reads CASSSSSGYEQYF. The CDR3 DNA sequence: TGTGCCAGCAGTTCTTCCTCGGGCTACGAGCAGTACTTC. The gene calls are TRBV28 and TRBJ2-7; D unclear. Germline CDR1 and CDR2: MDHEN and SYDVKM. This CDR3 comprises 13 residues. V lost 4 bases, J lost 3 bases, and 10 bases lay in between.

The V and J genes are TRBV27 and TRBJ2-5; possibly TRBD2 for D (5 bases). The CDR3 sequence is 14 residues long. CDR1 is MNHEY, CDR2 SMNVEV, per germline (reference sequence). The V end was cut by 3 bases, the J end by 1 base, with 9 bases between. The CDR3 DNA is TGTGCCAGCAGTTTTAGGCTAGCCCAAGAGACCCAGTACTTC. It encodes CASSFRLAQETQYF.

This clone was counted once. The chain carries TRBV28 and TRBJ1-2, with TRBD1 matching over 7 bases. With V trimmed by 1 base and J by 8 bases, 7 bases remained unmatched. The CDR3 consists of 14 residues. The V gene's germline CDR1 is MDHEN and CDR2 SYDVKM. CDR3 sequence reads: CASSLYGRGNGYTF. CDR3 coding DNA: TGTGCCAGCAGTTTATACGGCAGGGGGAACGGCTACACCTTC.

The gene calls are TRBV4-3 and TRBJ1-2; 9 bases line up with TRBD1. V lost 5 bases to trimming and J lost 8 bases; unmatched junction nucleotides: 9. CDR1 and CDR2 from the germline V gene are LGHNA and YSLEER. The CDR3 is 14 amino acids. CDR3 nucleotides: TGCGCCAGCAGCGCGGGACAGGGAGCCTACGGCTACACCTTC. This translates into CASSAGQGAYGYTF.

This chain uses TRBV2 with TRBJ1-4, with 7 positions matching TRBD1. V was clipped by 8 bases and J by 6 bases; unmatched bases: 9. Germline V gene sequence: CDR1 SNHLY, CDR2 FYNNEI. This CDR3 spans 14 amino acids. The CDR3 sequence is CASGVGGGDEKLFF. The CDR3 DNA sequence: TGTGCCAGCGGGGTAGGGGGCGGGGATGAAAAACTGTTTTTT.

The chain employs TRBV7-3 and TRBJ1-2; 10 nucleotides agree with TRBD1. This CDR3 is 15 amino acids long. Trimming took 4 bases from V and 8 from J; bases not matched to a gene: 10. Germline CDR1 SGHTA, CDR2 FQGTGA. The CDR3 region has the DNA TGTGCCAGCAGCTCATTGGGACAGGGGCCGTGGGGCTACACCTTC. It codes for CASSSLGQGPWGYTF.

This clone occurred a few times. V gene TRBV19 combines with J gene TRBJ2-7; D is unclear. From germline, CDR1 is LNHDA and CDR2 SQIVND (reference sequence). V lost 4 bases to trimming and J lost 7 bases, with 11 bases between them. The CDR3 sequence is 12 residues long. The CDR3 DNA follows: TGTGCCAGTAGTAGCGGAACGCGGGAGCAGTACTTC. Translated, it gives CASSSGTREQYF.

The chain employs TRBV10-3 and TRBJ1-2; TRBD1 aligns across 7 bases. This CDR3 has 15 residues. The V and J ends lost 2 bases and 2 bases, in that order; junction bases with no gene match: 5. Looked up from germline, CDR1 is ENHRY and CDR2 is SYGVKD. The CDR3: CAISERGTVNYGYTF. CDR3 nucleotide sequence: TGTGCCATCAGTGAGCGCGGGACAGTGAACTATGGCTACACCTTC.

The rearrangement links TRBV18 to TRBJ1-1; D remains ambiguous. CDR1 and CDR2 (germline): KGHSH, LQKENI. CDR3 size: 13 residues. V was trimmed by 5 bases and J by 0 bases, leaving 7 bases between them. Written as DNA, the CDR3 is TGTGCCAGCTCAACTGCCCTGAACACTGAAGCTTTCTTT. It specifies CASSTALNTEAFF. Combining the CDR3 with reference TRBV18 and TRBJ1-1 gives the whole variable domain NAGVMQNPRHLVRRRGQEARLRCSPMKGHSHVYWYRQLPEEGLKFMVYLQKENIIDESGMPKERFSAEFPKEGPSILRIQQVVRGDSAAYFCASSTALNTEAFFGQGTRLTVV.